The rows below give T cell receptor beta chains drawn from one sample of a study of blood T cell repertoires in COVID-19. Profiling relied on immunoSEQ multiplex PCR, and the TCRdb table lists in-frame clones only, not all of them. Altogether fewer than 250,000 clones are present, around 80% being singletons, with the ten largest covering just under 20%. Input material: peripheral blood. These receptors were collected from a man aged 30-40 years with active or convalescent COVID-19. The CDR3 runs from the conserved cysteine through the conserved F or W. Each record gives: D gene, V gene, J gene, CDR3 protein. D genes are given only for firm matches.

d_call: TRBD1
v_call: TRBV7-2
j_call: TRBJ1-3
cdr3_aa: CASSPQGSPGNTIYF

d_call: NA
v_call: TRBV15
j_call: TRBJ1-1
cdr3_aa: CATSSEWGGNTEAFF

d_call: NA
v_call: TRBV7-5
j_call: TRBJ2-1
cdr3_aa: CVRFVRGSYNEQFF

d_call: NA
v_call: TRBV24-1
j_call: TRBJ2-7
cdr3_aa: CATPEIQWSEYF

d_call: NA
v_call: TRBV5-8
j_call: TRBJ1-2
cdr3_aa: CASSERSYGYTF

d_call: NA
v_call: TRBV6-5
j_call: TRBJ2-7
cdr3_aa: CASSYSGSPTYEQYF

d_call: TRBD1
v_call: TRBV5-1
j_call: TRBJ2-7
cdr3_aa: CASSSTGTGSYEQYF

d_call: TRBD2
v_call: TRBV7-9
j_call: TRBJ2-1
cdr3_aa: CASSLTAGGISSYNEQFF

d_call: TRBD1
v_call: TRBV6-5
j_call: TRBJ1-2
cdr3_aa: CASRSGQGEWYGYTF

d_call: TRBD1
v_call: TRBV28
j_call: TRBJ2-7
cdr3_aa: CASSFRTGVYEQYF

d_call: NA
v_call: TRBV9
j_call: TRBJ1-2
cdr3_aa: CASSVGPGLNYGYTF

d_call: TRBD2
v_call: TRBV5-1
j_call: TRBJ2-1
cdr3_aa: CASSRTTSGTYNEQFF

d_call: TRBD1
v_call: TRBV6-6
j_call: TRBJ2-7
cdr3_aa: CASSRPIGTGNYEQYF

d_call: TRBD2
v_call: TRBV7-9
j_call: TRBJ2-1
cdr3_aa: CASSRLAGDEQFF

d_call: TRBD1
v_call: TRBV7-9
j_call: TRBJ2-5
cdr3_aa: CASSLTGVQETQYF

d_call: TRBD1
v_call: TRBV4-2
j_call: TRBJ2-5
cdr3_aa: CASSQGVVAGGMGYQETQYF

d_call: TRBD1
v_call: TRBV30
j_call: TRBJ1-6
cdr3_aa: CAWKDRDSPLHF

d_call: NA
v_call: TRBV3-1/TRBV3-2
j_call: TRBJ2-5
cdr3_aa: CASSQGGGQETQYF

d_call: NA
v_call: TRBV18
j_call: TRBJ1-1
cdr3_aa: CASSPNFRAEAFF

d_call: NA
v_call: TRBV28
j_call: TRBJ1-2
cdr3_aa: CASRPTGIPSGYTF

d_call: TRBD1
v_call: TRBV12-3/TRBV12-4
j_call: TRBJ1-1
cdr3_aa: CASNLLRGRAFF

d_call: TRBD1
v_call: TRBV24-1
j_call: TRBJ1-4
cdr3_aa: CATSAPGQKNEKLFF

d_call: NA
v_call: TRBV4-2
j_call: TRBJ1-2
cdr3_aa: CASSKGVWDGYTF

d_call: NA
v_call: TRBV14
j_call: TRBJ2-3
cdr3_aa: CASSQQGGATQYF

d_call: NA
v_call: TRBV10-1
j_call: TRBJ1-5
cdr3_aa: CASRRQPYSNQPQHF

d_call: NA
v_call: TRBV18
j_call: TRBJ1-6
cdr3_aa: CASGQNSYNSPLHF

d_call: NA
v_call: TRBV5-8
j_call: TRBJ2-6
cdr3_aa: CASSLDGAGANVLTF

d_call: TRBD1
v_call: TRBV23-1
j_call: TRBJ2-6
cdr3_aa: CASRKTTGEFSGANVLTF

d_call: NA
v_call: TRBV5-6
j_call: TRBJ1-2
cdr3_aa: CASSLFRLAYGYTF

d_call: NA
v_call: TRBV19
j_call: TRBJ1-5
cdr3_aa: CASTQTGNGNQPQHF